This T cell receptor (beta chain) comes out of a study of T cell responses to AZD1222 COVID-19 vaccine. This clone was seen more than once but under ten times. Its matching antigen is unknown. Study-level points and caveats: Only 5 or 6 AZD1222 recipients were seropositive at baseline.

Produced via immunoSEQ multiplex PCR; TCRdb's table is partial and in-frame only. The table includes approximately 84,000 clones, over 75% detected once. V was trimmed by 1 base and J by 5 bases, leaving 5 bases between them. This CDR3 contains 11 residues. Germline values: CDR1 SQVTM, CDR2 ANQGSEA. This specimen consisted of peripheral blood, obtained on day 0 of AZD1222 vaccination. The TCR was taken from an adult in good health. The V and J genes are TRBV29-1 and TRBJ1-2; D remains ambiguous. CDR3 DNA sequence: TGCAGCGTTGAAGTTGGGTATGGCTACACCTTC. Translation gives CSVEVGYGYTF.